This T cell receptor beta chain came from a study of blood T cells in healthy people across ages. The study's findings and limits: Per million T cells, TCR beta diversity dropped roughly linearly as age increased.

This clonotype was observed a few times. The target antigen is unknown. The study drew donors from healthy Caucasian individuals in Russia aged about 6 to 95. PBMCs were isolated at a quantity of at least 6 million per sample. Alongside a J-beta primer mix, a sample-barcoded 5' primer served in a second PCR lasting roughly 7 to 11 cycles. Carrying 12 random nucleotides, a template-switch adaptor labeled each individual cDNA molecule. TCRdb fed the 5' RACE reads into MiXCR, producing one record per CDR3 protein. The table has 650,000 to 1,000,000 distinct CDR3 sequences, 30% to 45% seen once; the top ten hold over 10%. The V gene's germline CDR1 is MNHEY and CDR2 SVGEGT. V lost 6 bases to trimming and J lost 5 bases; unmatched junction nucleotides: 19. CDR3 length equals 18 residues.

V usage is TRBV6-2 or TRBV6-3 and J usage is TRBJ2-5, with 9 positions matching TRBD1. This receptor was obtained from a man younger than 30 in good health. What was sequenced was blood. In nucleotides, the CDR3 is TGTGCCAGCAGCCCTCTTTTTGAAACAGGGGGCCGCCCGGAGACCCAGTACTTC. Its translation is CASSPLFETGGRPETQYF.